Presented here are 32 T cell receptor beta chains from one specimen sequenced in a study of identifying expanded T cells in peripheral blood. Profiling relied on immunoSEQ multiplex PCR, and the TCRdb table lists in-frame clones only, not all of them. The sample has approximately 86,000 clones, about 85% seen once. Sequencing was carried out using blood. Receptors were obtained from a person aged 18 to 70 in good health.

The J gene is TRBJ2-7, the V gene TRBV9, with D perhaps being TRBD1 or TRBD2 (5 bases each). Germline lookup yields CDR1 SGDLS and CDR2 YYNGEE. V lost 0 bases and J 7 bases, leaving 14 bases between the germline ends. The length of the CDR3 is 14 residues. CDR3 in amino acids: CASSVAFEGREQYF. The CDR3 coding sequence is TGTGCCAGCAGCGTAGCCTTTGAGGGGCGTGAGCAGTACTTC.

The chain joins TRBV19 to TRBJ2-5; D may correspond to TRBD1 or TRBD2 (5 bases each). Germline V CDR1 and CDR2: LNHDA, SQIVND (reference sequence). CDR3 length: 19 amino acids. V was shortened by 5 bases and J by 5 bases, with 30 bases between the two germline ends. The CDR3 bases are TGTGCCAGTAGTCGATTTCCGTCCGGACAAGGAGGTAGGGAGGAGACCCAGTACTTC. Protein product: CASSRFPSGQGGREETQYF.

The rearrangement links TRBV30 to TRBJ1-1, with D tentatively TRBD1 (5 bases). V lost 2 bases and J 11 bases, leaving 12 bases between the germline ends. CDR1 is GTSNPN and CDR2 is SVGIG in the germline V gene (reference sequence). CDR3 length: 11 residues. This CDR3 is CAWSWGSDAFF. The CDR3 coding sequence is TGTGCCTGGAGTTGGGGGTCAGATGCTTTCTTT.

This clone was observed many times. The rearrangement uses TRBV6-6 and TRBJ1-5; D is ambiguous. V lost 7 bases to trimming and J lost 2 bases, with 12 bases between them. The CDR3 spans 14 residues. Germline assignment: CDR1 MNHNY and CDR2 SVGAGI (reference sequence). This CDR3 is CASTEDGRNQPQHF. The CDR3 DNA sequence: TGTGCCAGCACCGAGGACGGCCGCAATCAGCCCCAGCATTTT.

V is TRBV5-8 and J is TRBJ2-7; D gene unclear. Trimming pared 0 bases from V and 9 bases from J, leaving 10 bases between. Germline CDR1 and CDR2: SGHTS and YDEGEE. CDR3 length: 12 amino acids. CDR3 region: CASSLGAGGQYF. The CDR3 nucleotides read TGTGCCAGCAGCTTGGGGGCAGGCGGGCAGTACTTC. Drawing the rest from reference TRBV5-8 and TRBJ2-7, the complete variable domain is EAGVTQSPTHLIKTRGQQATLRCSPISGHTSVYWYQQALGLGLQFLLWYDEGEERNRGNFPPRFSGRQFPNYSSELNVNALELEDSALYLCASSLGAGGQYFGPGTRLTVT.

This chain uses TRBV7-3 with TRBJ1-2; the D gene is possibly TRBD1 (6 bases). CDR1 SGHTA and CDR2 FQGTGA come from the germline V gene. This CDR3 region has 13 residues. V was shortened by 2 bases and J by 7 bases, with 11 bases between the two germline ends. The chain's CDR3 is CASSLGGAGGYTF. In DNA, the CDR3 is TGTGCCAGCAGCTTAGGGGGGGCAGGTGGCTACACCTTC.

The chain has TRBV5-1 and TRBJ1-1; D ambiguous. Germline CDR1 is SGHRS and CDR2 is YFSETQ. The ends were cut back, 1 base at V and 1 base at J, with 14 bases in the middle. CDR3 length equals 16 residues. CDR3 nucleotide sequence: TGCGCCAGCAGCTTGTTACGTTTCCACTCGAACACTGAAGCTTTCTTT. It encodes CASSLLRFHSNTEAFF.

The chain has TRBV19 and TRBJ1-2; 8 positions match TRBD1. V was clipped by 3 bases and J by 4 bases; unmatched bases: 16. This CDR3 comprises 18 residues. The germline gives CDR1 LNHDA, CDR2 SQIVND (reference sequence). The CDR3 DNA follows: TGTGCCAGTAGTATGGGTGCCAGGGGGCGTCACTCTGGCTATGGCTACACCTTC. Its translation: CASSMGARGRHSGYGYTF.

This chain connects TRBV6-1 to TRBJ2-2; D uncertain. The germline V gene has CDR1 MNHNS and CDR2 SASEGT. Trimming pared 7 bases from V and 1 base from J, leaving 4 bases between. This CDR3 spans 12 amino acids. The CDR3 loop is CASKENTGELFF. The DNA of the CDR3 is TGTGCCAGCAAAGAGAACACCGGGGAGCTGTTTTTT.

V and J are TRBV5-6 and TRBJ1-1, with 9 bases identical to TRBD1. The CDR3 is 17 amino acids. Germline V lookup: CDR1 SGHDT, CDR2 YYEEEE. V lost 4 bases to trimming and J lost 4 bases; unmatched junction nucleotides: 14. The CDR3 nucleotides read TGTGCCAGCAGCCCAGACTCACAGGGGGCCATTGGCACTGAAGCTTTCTTT. This codes for CASSPDSQGAIGTEAFF.

The chain employs TRBV30 and TRBJ1-4; tentative D call: TRBD1 (6 bases). The CDR3 consists of 16 residues. V was trimmed by 0 bases and J by 6 bases, leaving 17 bases between them. From germline, CDR1 is GTSNPN and CDR2 SVGIG (reference sequence). The CDR3 DNA reads as TGTGCCTGGAGTGTACCGGGGGGGCTTATTTATGAAAAACTGTTTTTT. It specifies CAWSVPGGLIYEKLFF. The full variable domain, its missing parts supplied by reference TRBV30 and TRBJ1-4, is SQTIHQWPATLVQPVGSPLSLECTVEGTSNPNLYWYRQAAGRGLQLLFYSVGIGQISSEVPQNLSASRPQDRQFILSSKKLLLSDSGFYLCAWSVPGGLIYEKLFFGSGTQLSVL.

V and J are TRBV25-1 and TRBJ1-2; the D is unclear. This CDR3 region has 17 residues. In germline, CDR1 is MGHDK, CDR2 SYGVNS. The V and J ends lost 5 bases and 0 bases respectively, with 19 bases between them. The CDR3 DNA is TGTGCCAGCAGTCCCTTTCAGACTGATCCATCTAACTATGGCTACACCTTC. Its protein product is CASSPFQTDPSNYGYTF.

The chain is built from TRBV19 and TRBJ1-2, with D perhaps TRBD1 (6 bases). The length of the CDR3 is 14 residues. The germline V gene has CDR1 LNHDA and CDR2 SQIVND (reference sequence). Trimming removed 2 bases from V and 4 bases from J, with 11 bases in between. In DNA form, the CDR3 reads TGTGCCAGTAGTATACAGGGGTTCTCCTATGGCTACACCTTC. It is translated as CASSIQGFSYGYTF.

The genes are TRBV15 and TRBJ2-2; tentatively, D is TRBD1 (5 bases). Germline values: CDR1 LNHNV, CDR2 YYDKDF (reference sequence). This CDR3 comprises 17 residues. Trimming removed 8 bases from V and 2 bases from J, with 21 bases in between. CDR3 sequence: CATSYRPTNPNTGELFF. As DNA, the CDR3 is TGTGCCACCTCTTACAGGCCCACCAACCCCAACACCGGGGAGCTGTTTTTT.

The chain couples TRBV10-3 to TRBJ2-7, with D possibly being TRBD1 or TRBD2 (5 bases each). V was shortened by 2 bases and J by 4 bases, with 15 bases between the two germline ends. The CDR3 has 15 amino acids. CDR1 and CDR2 (germline): ENHRY, SYGVKD. CDR3 loop: CAISEGARGGYEQYF. The CDR3 coding sequence is TGTGCCATCAGTGAGGGTGCGAGGGGCGGATACGAGCAGTACTTC.

This chain joins TRBV5-5 and TRBJ2-7; D remains unclear. Germline V gene lookup returns CDR1 SGHKS and CDR2 YYEKEE (reference sequence). Between the trimmed V and J ends, which lost 2 bases and 2 bases, there was a span of 14 bases. The CDR3 contains 15 residues. The CDR3 loop reads CASSLSPTSTYEQYF. CDR3 coding DNA: TGTGCCAGCAGCTTAAGCCCGACCTCAACCTACGAGCAGTACTTC.

This clone was counted a few times. The V call is TRBV10-2, the J call TRBJ1-2; D is undetermined. This CDR3 spans 12 amino acids. V lost 3 bases and J lost 5, with 7 bases in between. Germline V lookup: CDR1 WSHSY, CDR2 SAAADI. The CDR3 region is CASSDAGYGYTF. The CDR3 nucleotides read TGCGCCAGCAGTGATGCGGGGTATGGCTACACCTTC.

The V and J genes are TRBV29-1 and TRBJ1-3; D not resolved. Germline V gene sequence: CDR1 SQVTM, CDR2 ANQGSEA. The CDR3 spans 11 residues. V gave up 5 bases and J gave up 1 base, with 3 bases separating them. The CDR3 DNA reads as TGCAGCGTTACTTCTGGAAACACCATATATTTT. Residues: CSVTSGNTIYF.

The count of this clone is one. V is TRBV28 and J is TRBJ2-3, with TRBD2 matching over 7 bases. V was clipped by 5 bases and J by 0 bases; unmatched bases: 5. The V gene's germline CDR1 is MDHEN and CDR2 SYDVKM. This CDR3 is built from 15 residues. The CDR3 sequence is CASSLSGYSTDTQYF. In nucleotides, the CDR3 is TGTGCCAGCAGTCTTAGCGGGTACAGCACAGATACGCAGTATTTT.

The chain recombines TRBV19 with TRBJ2-2; TRBD2 matches 7 bases. The ends lost 6 bases at V and 4 bases at J; junction bases unmatched: 11. This CDR3 contains 16 residues. Germline lookup yields CDR1 LNHDA and CDR2 SQIVND (reference sequence). The CDR3 region is CASRGGLGVGTGELFF. Written as DNA, the CDR3 is TGTGCCAGTAGGGGAGGGCTGGGCGTAGGCACCGGGGAGCTGTTTTTT. Full variable domain (remainder filled in from reference TRBV19 and TRBJ2-2): DGGITQSPKYLFRKEGQNVTLSCEQNLNHDAMYWYRQDPGQGLRLIYYSQIVNDFQKGDIAEGYSVSREKKESFPLTVTSAQKNPTAFYLCASRGGLGVGTGELFFGEGSRLTVL.

CDR3: CASSGLLTANYGYTF. The CDR3 DNA follows: TGTGCCAGCAGTGGGCTACTGACAGCTAACTATGGCTACACCTTC. This sequence joins TRBV6-1 and TRBJ1-2; possibly TRBD1 for D (5 bases). CDR1 and CDR2 from the germline V gene are MNHNS and SASEGT. Between the trimmed V and J ends, which lost 4 bases and 0 bases, there was a span of 12 bases. The CDR3 spans 15 residues.

The V and J genes are TRBV18 and TRBJ1-2; D gene unclear. Trimming took 0 bases from V and 7 from J, leaving 15 bases between them. Germline CDR1 KGHSH, CDR2 LQKENI. The CDR3 is 15 amino acids. CDR3 in amino acids: CASSPPEGYAGGYTF. CDR3 in DNA: TGTGCCAGCTCACCACCGGAGGGTTACGCAGGTGGCTACACCTTC.

Here the CDR3 reads CASSRELSSYNEQFF. For the CDR3, the DNA is TGTGCCAGCTCACGCGAGCTGAGCTCCTACAATGAGCAGTTCTTC. This chain links TRBV18 with TRBJ2-1; no clear D. Germline V gene data show CDR1 as KGHSH and CDR2 as LQKENI. This CDR3 contains 15 residues. V shed 4 bases and J shed 0 bases, with 10 bases lying between them.

This rearrangement joins TRBV5-1 to TRBJ1-6; possible D gene TRBD1, 6 bases. The V end was cut by 1 base, the J end by 8 bases, with 10 bases between. This CDR3 is 14 amino acids long. Germline V gives CDR1 SGHRS, CDR2 YFSETQ. The CDR3 DNA follows: TGCGCCAGCAGCTTGAGGAACAGGGATTCACCCCTCCACTTT. This codes for CASSLRNRDSPLHF.

The chain combines TRBV27 with TRBJ1-2; no definite D call. This CDR3 spans 15 amino acids. V shed 2 bases and J shed 3 bases, with 13 bases lying between them. The germline V gene encodes CDR1 MNHEY and CDR2 SMNVEV (reference sequence). Here the CDR3 DNA reads TGTGCCAGCAGTTTAAGCGTAGGGAACCACTATGGCTACACCTTC. It encodes CASSLSVGNHYGYTF.

This rearrangement joins TRBV20-1 to TRBJ2-7; D perhaps matches TRBD2 (5 bases). Trimming removed 5 bases at V and 3 bases at J, with 8 bases between. The CDR3 is 11 amino acids. Germline V CDR1 and CDR2: DFQATT, SNEGSKA (reference sequence). In DNA form, the CDR3 reads TGCAGTGCTCGACTAAACTACGAGCAGTACTTC. Translated, it gives CSARLNYEQYF.

The V call is TRBV6-6, the J call TRBJ1-6, with D maybe TRBD1 (6 bases). With 6 bases removed from V and 7 bases from J, the gap between germline ends came to 13 bases. Germline V gene lookup returns CDR1 MNHNY and CDR2 SVGAGI (reference sequence). The CDR3 contains 14 residues. For the CDR3, the DNA is TGTGCCAGCAGGACAGGCGAGGGAAATTCACCCCTCCACTTT. Protein sequence: CASRTGEGNSPLHF.

This chain joins TRBV19 and TRBJ2-1; 8 bases match TRBD1. CDR3 length: 14 residues. The trim removed 3 bases at V and 6 bases at J, leaving 4 bases unmatched. Germline V gene lookup returns CDR1 LNHDA and CDR2 SQIVND (reference sequence). The CDR3 DNA reads as TGTGCCAGTAGTATTAGGGGACAGGCCAATGAGCAGTTCTTC. Encoded protein: CASSIRGQANEQFF.

V is TRBV7-3 and J is TRBJ2-1, with D perhaps being TRBD1 or TRBD2 (6 bases each). Germline assignment: CDR1 SGHTA and CDR2 FQGTGA. Trimming removed 5 bases at V and 9 bases at J, with 8 bases between. The CDR3 has 11 amino acids. The CDR3 bases are TGTGCCAGCAGCGGGGGGCCTGAGCAGTTCTTC. This translates into CASSGGPEQFF.

The gene calls are TRBV5-1 and TRBJ2-1; D may be TRBD1 or TRBD2 (5 bases each). This CDR3 is 14 amino acids long. Germline values: CDR1 SGHRS, CDR2 YFSETQ. The ends were cut back, 5 bases at V and 8 bases at J, with 17 bases in the middle. In DNA form, the CDR3 reads TGCGCCAGCAGGATGGGGACCCCTAAAGATGAGCAGTTCTTC. Residues: CASRMGTPKDEQFF.

The gene calls are TRBV5-8 and TRBJ1-2; TRBD1 is a possible D gene (6 bases). CDR1 is SGHTS and CDR2 is YDEGEE in the germline V gene. V was shortened by 4 bases and J by 4 bases, with 14 bases between the two germline ends. The CDR3 sequence is 14 residues long. CDR3 amino acids: CASSLNRETYGYTF. CDR3 coding DNA: TGTGCCAGCAGCCTAAACAGGGAAACCTATGGCTACACCTTC.

J is TRBJ2-2 and V is TRBV4-1; possible D gene TRBD1, 5 bases. Per the germline V gene, CDR1 is MGHRA and CDR2 is YSYEKL. The CDR3 consists of 14 residues. The V gene lost 4 bases and the J gene lost 4 bases, with 10 bases spanning the gap. CDR3 nucleotides: TGCGCCAGCAGCCTTGACAGAACCACCGGGGAGCTGTTTTTT. It codes for CASSLDRTTGELFF.